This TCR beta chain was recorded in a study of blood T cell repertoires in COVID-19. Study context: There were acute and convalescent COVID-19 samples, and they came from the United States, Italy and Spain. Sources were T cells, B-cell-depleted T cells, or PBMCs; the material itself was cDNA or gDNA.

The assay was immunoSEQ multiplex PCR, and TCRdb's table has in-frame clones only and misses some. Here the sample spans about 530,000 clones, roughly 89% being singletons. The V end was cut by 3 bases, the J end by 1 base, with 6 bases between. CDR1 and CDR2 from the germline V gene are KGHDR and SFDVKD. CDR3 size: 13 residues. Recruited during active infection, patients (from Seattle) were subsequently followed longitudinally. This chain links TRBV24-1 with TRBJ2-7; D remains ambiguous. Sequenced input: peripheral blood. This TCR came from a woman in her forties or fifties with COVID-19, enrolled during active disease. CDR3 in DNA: TGTGCCACCAGTGATGGCAGGTCCTACGAGCAGTACTTC. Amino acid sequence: CATSDGRSYEQYF.